The 10 T cell receptor beta chains below come from one sample, sequenced in a study of blood T cell repertoires in COVID-19. The assay was immunoSEQ multiplex PCR, and TCRdb's table has in-frame clones only and misses some. Found here are roughly 98,000 clones, roughly 80% of them singletons; the top ten hold 9.5% to 13%. Specimen: peripheral blood. These receptors all stem from a man between 65 and 79 years old with active or convalescent COVID-19.

The chain carries TRBV10-3 and TRBJ1-1; D not certain. CDR1 and CDR2 from the germline V gene are ENHRY and SYGVKD. The CDR3 consists of 13 residues. The V and J ends lost 6 bases and 0 bases respectively, with 8 bases between them. The CDR3 here is CAISTEMNTEAFF. Written as DNA, the CDR3 is TGTGCCATCAGCACTGAAATGAACACTGAAGCTTTCTTT.

The CDR3 region is CASSPTSAGELFF. CDR3 bases: TGTGCCAGCAGCCCAACTAGCGCCGGGGAGCTGTTTTTT. The chain couples TRBV7-8 to TRBJ2-2; 7 bases agree with TRBD2. This CDR3 has 13 residues. V lost 5 bases and J lost 6; bases outside the gene matches: 3. The germline V gene has CDR1 SGHVS and CDR2 FQNEAQ. The entire variable domain, with the rest obtained from reference TRBV7-8 and TRBJ2-2, is as follows: GAGVSQSPRYKVAKRGQDVALRCDPISGHVSLFWYQQALGQGPEFLTYFQNEAQLDKSGLPSDRFFAERPEGSVSTLKIQRTQQEDSAVYLCASSPTSAGELFFGEGSRLTVL.

This clone was counted only a few times. The chain has TRBV5-1 and TRBJ2-7; D is perhaps TRBD1 (6 bases). Germline CDR1 reads SGHRS; CDR2 reads YFSETQ. V was cut by 4 bases and J by 3 bases, with 14 bases left in between. CDR3 size: 14 residues. This chain's CDR3 is CASSLTSGDYEQYF. As DNA, the CDR3 is TGCGCCAGCAGCCTAACTTCAGGGGACTACGAGCAGTACTTC.

The V gene is TRBV6-5, the J gene TRBJ2-7; TRBD2 agrees at 9 bases. The germline V gene has CDR1 MNHEY and CDR2 SVGAGI. With 7 bases clipped from V and 4 bases from J, the junction kept 11 bases outside the gene matches. The length of the CDR3 is 15 residues. The CDR3 here is CASKEELAGIYEQYF. The CDR3 coding sequence is TGTGCCAGCAAAGAGGAGCTAGCGGGGATTTACGAGCAGTACTTC.

The CDR3 is CASSLEAGVPSEQFF. Here the CDR3 DNA reads TGTGCCAGCAGCTTAGAAGCGGGGGTCCCTAGTGAGCAGTTCTTC. The chain employs TRBV11-3 and TRBJ2-1, with 8 bases identical to TRBD2. CDR3 length equals 15 residues. J lost 9 bases, V lost 0 bases, and 7 bases had no gene match. CDR1 is SGHNT, CDR2 YENEEA, per germline.

The chain combines TRBV19 with TRBJ1-3, with 9 bases fitting TRBD1. CDR3 length equals 16 residues. With V trimmed by 3 bases and J by 7 bases, 10 bases remained unmatched. Germline lookup yields CDR1 LNHDA and CDR2 SQIVND (reference sequence). Here the CDR3 reads CASSILLRDRANTIYF. CDR3 DNA: TGTGCCAGTAGTATCCTTCTCCGGGACAGGGCGAACACCATATATTTT. Looking up the rest from reference TRBV19 and TRBJ1-3 gives the full variable domain: DGGITQSPKYLFRKEGQNVTLSCEQNLNHDAMYWYRQDPGQGLRLIYYSQIVNDFQKGDIAEGYSVSREKKESFPLTVTSAQKNPTAFYLCASSILLRDRANTIYFGEGSWLTVV.

The chain is built from TRBV19 and TRBJ1-4, with 8 bases that match TRBD1. CDR1 is LNHDA and CDR2 is SQIVND in the germline V gene (reference sequence). This CDR3 has 15 residues. V was clipped by 6 bases and J by 8 bases; unmatched bases: 11. In DNA form, the CDR3 reads TGTGCCAGTAGAACAGGGGGACGAGGTACGGAAAAACTGTTTTTT. Amino acids: CASRTGGRGTEKLFF.

For this clone: The junction differs from germline at one of its ends, possibly a read error. The rearrangement uses TRBV3-1 (or the pseudogene TRBV3-2) and TRBJ1-2; 7 bases fit TRBD1. There are 16 residues in the CDR3. Germline V gene sequence: CDR1 LGHDT, CDR2 YNNKEL (reference sequence). CDR3: CASSKSGTEVNYSYTF. The DNA of the CDR3 is TGTGCCAGCAGCAAATCCGGGACAGAAGTTAACTATAGCTACACCTTC.

The rearrangement links TRBV5-4 to TRBJ2-3, with D possibly being TRBD1 (5 bases). The germline gives CDR1 SGHNT, CDR2 YYREEE (reference sequence). There are 17 residues in the CDR3. Trimming took 5 bases from V and 4 from J, leaving 23 bases between them. In DNA form, the CDR3 reads TGTGCCAGCAGGCCCGATCGAGACAGTGCAGGAGCAGATACGCAGTATTTT. This sequence encodes CASRPDRDSAGADTQYF. Combining the CDR3 with reference TRBV5-4 and TRBJ2-3 gives the whole variable domain ETGVTQSPTHLIKTRGQQVTLRCSSQSGHNTVSWYQQALGQGPQFIFQYYREEENGRGNFPPRFSGLQFPNYSSELNVNALELDDSALYLCASRPDRDSAGADTQYFGPGTRLTVL.

The rearrangement joins TRBV30 to TRBJ1-1, with D hard to call. From germline, CDR1 is GTSNPN and CDR2 SVGIG (reference sequence). The length of the CDR3 is 13 residues. V was trimmed by 0 bases and J by 4 bases, leaving 9 bases between them. CDR3: CAWSVSGPTEAFF. DNA of the CDR3: TGTGCCTGGAGTGTAAGTGGGCCCACTGAAGCTTTCTTT.